A single sample is the source of the 14 T cell receptor beta chains below, sequenced in a study of a mutant IDH1 vaccine in newly diagnosed glioma. Time point indicated: week 35, safety follow-up. Doses comprised 300 ug of mutant IDH1 20-mer peptide each, plus topical imiquimod. Their antigen targets remain unknown. Clones were sequenced by immunoSEQ multiplex PCR, and TCRdb holds only the in-frame ones, with some missing. The sample has approximately 43,000 clones, 85% to 90% seen once. The sample here was PBMCs, taken from a glioma patient whose treatment included an IDH1 peptide vaccine. These receptors were collected from a man aged 35 to 55 with glioma.

The chain links TRBV28 to TRBJ1-1; maybe TRBD1 (6 bases). The germline CDR1 and CDR2 sequences are MDHEN and SYDVKM. The CDR3 contains 13 residues. Trimming took off 3 bases at V and 7 bases at J, with 12 bases between the two ends. The CDR3, as DNA: TGTGCCAGCAGTTTCAGGACAGTGCTTGAAGCTTTCTTT. This translates into CASSFRTVLEAFF.

J is TRBJ2-2 and V is TRBV18; D unresolved. V was trimmed by 3 bases and J by 3 bases, leaving 2 bases between them. Germline V gene sequence: CDR1 KGHSH, CDR2 LQKENI. This CDR3 is 12 amino acids long. The CDR3 region is CASSPDTGELFF. In DNA, the CDR3 is TGTGCCAGCTCACCGGACACCGGGGAGCTGTTTTTT.

The chain combines TRBV5-1 with TRBJ1-4; D ambiguous. Germline V gives CDR1 SGHRS, CDR2 YFSETQ. This CDR3 has 16 amino acids. The V end lost 0 bases, the J end lost 0 bases, and 9 bases lay between the germline ends. CDR3 region: CASSLDFVTTNEKLFF. The CDR3 DNA reads TGCGCCAGCAGCTTGGATTTTGTTACAACTAATGAAAAACTGTTTTTT.

This chain links TRBV6-5 with TRBJ1-2; possible D gene TRBD1, 6 bases. The V end was cut by 4 bases, the J end by 2 bases, with 11 bases between. CDR1 and CDR2 (germline): MNHEY, SVGAGI. The CDR3 is 14 residues long. CDR3 in amino acids: CASSLQGSNYGYTF. The DNA of the CDR3 is TGTGCCAGCAGTTTACAGGGTTCCAACTATGGCTACACCTTC.

The rearrangement uses TRBV7-8 and TRBJ1-5; D uncertain. The CDR3 totals 14 residues. Deletions cut 1 base from V and 0 bases from J, with 4 bases between. Per the germline V gene, CDR1 is SGHVS and CDR2 is FQNEAQ. The CDR3 reads CASSLEGSNQPQHF. CDR3 DNA: TGTGCCAGCAGCTTAGAGGGTAGCAATCAGCCCCAGCATTTT.

The chain's CDR3 is CASTKGTGSTDTQYF. In DNA, the CDR3 is TGTGCCAGCACCAAGGGTACAGGTAGCACAGATACGCAGTATTTT. The V call is TRBV2, the J call TRBJ2-3; D perhaps matches TRBD1 (5 bases). Germline-derived CDR1 and CDR2 are SNHLY and FYNNEI. This CDR3 has 15 residues. V was cut by 7 bases and J by 0 bases, with 14 bases left in between.

The CDR3 nucleotides read TGTGCCAGCAGCCCGGGAGAGGGGTGGGAGACCCAGTACTTC. This sequence encodes CASSPGEGWETQYF. V usage is TRBV5-6 and J usage is TRBJ2-5; D possibly corresponds to TRBD2 (6 bases). Trimming cost V 4 bases and J 5 bases, with 15 bases left between them. Per germline, CDR1 SGHDT and CDR2 YYEEEE. The CDR3 is 14 residues long.

About this clone: This same CDR3 is encoded by further DNA sequences in the sample. The chain is built from TRBV10-3 and TRBJ2-2, with 7 bases fitting TRBD1. With 6 bases clipped from V and 5 bases from J, the junction kept 9 bases outside the gene matches. Germline V gene data show CDR1 as ENHRY and CDR2 as SYGVKD. The CDR3 is 15 residues long. The CDR3 loop reads CAIRPGQSPTGELFF. CDR3 nucleotide sequence: TGTGCCATCAGACCGGGACAGAGTCCAACCGGGGAGCTGTTTTTT.

In the case of this clone: The sample carries other DNA sequences with the same CDR3. V gene TRBV4-1 combines with J gene TRBJ1-1; 7 bases map to TRBD1. This CDR3 has 15 residues. Germline V lookup: CDR1 MGHRA, CDR2 YSYEKL. Trimming took 1 base from V and 0 from J; bases not matched to a gene: 2. This CDR3 reads CASSQGQGLNTEAFF. CDR3 coding DNA: TGCGCCAGCAGCCAAGGACAGGGCTTGAACACTGAAGCTTTCTTT.

The rearrangement joins TRBV5-1 to TRBJ2-7; 12 bases line up with TRBD2. This CDR3 is 16 amino acids long. V trimming: 4 bases; J trimming: 4 bases; junction bases outside the gene matches: 9. Germline V gives CDR1 SGHRS, CDR2 YFSETQ. CDR3 nucleotide sequence: TGCGCCAGCAGCGCAATACTAGCGGGGGGAAATTACGAGCAGTACTTC. Its translation: CASSAILAGGNYEQYF.

This clone was counted a single time. The chain has TRBV29-1 and TRBJ2-5, with 7 bases matching TRBD2. Germline loops: CDR1 SQVTM, CDR2 ANQGSEA. Trimming cost V 7 bases and J 4 bases; bases outside gene matches: 9. CDR3 length: 13 amino acids. The CDR3 protein is CSENRGGGETQYF. The CDR3 DNA reads TGCAGCGAAAACCGGGGCGGGGGAGAGACCCAGTACTTC. The entire variable domain, with the rest obtained from reference TRBV29-1 and TRBJ2-5, is as follows: SAVISQKPSRDICQRGTSLTIQCQVDSQVTMMFWYRQQPGQSLTLIATANQGSEATYESGFVIDKFPISRPNLTFSTLTVSNMSPEDSSIYLCSENRGGGETQYFGPGTRLLVL.

This chain uses TRBV18 with TRBJ2-7; D is perhaps TRBD1 (6 bases). This CDR3 is 15 amino acids long. Trimming shortened V by 1 base and J by 5 bases, and 15 bases separated the two germline ends. CDR1 is KGHSH, CDR2 LQKENI, per germline. This CDR3 reads CASSPRWTASHEQYF. Here the CDR3 DNA reads TGTGCCAGCTCACCACGTTGGACAGCATCCCACGAGCAGTACTTC.

This clone was seen a few times. V usage is TRBV7-9 and J usage is TRBJ2-1; D is possibly TRBD1 (5 bases). Germline V gene sequence: CDR1 SEHNR, CDR2 FQNEAQ (reference sequence). The CDR3 totals 15 residues. Trimming left V 4 bases short and J 0 bases short, with 10 bases between. The CDR3 loop is CASSSTGPSYNEQFF. CDR3 nucleotides: TGTGCCAGCAGCTCAACAGGTCCCTCCTACAATGAGCAGTTCTTC.

The gene calls are TRBV4-2 and TRBJ1-5; D is unresolved. V gave up 4 bases and J gave up 1 base, with 11 bases separating them. The CDR3 extends over 15 amino acids. Germline loops: CDR1 LGHNA, CDR2 YNFKEQ. This chain's CDR3 is CASSPDLWSNQPQHF. The CDR3 nucleotides are TGTGCCAGCAGCCCTGACTTATGGAGCAATCAGCCCCAGCATTTT.